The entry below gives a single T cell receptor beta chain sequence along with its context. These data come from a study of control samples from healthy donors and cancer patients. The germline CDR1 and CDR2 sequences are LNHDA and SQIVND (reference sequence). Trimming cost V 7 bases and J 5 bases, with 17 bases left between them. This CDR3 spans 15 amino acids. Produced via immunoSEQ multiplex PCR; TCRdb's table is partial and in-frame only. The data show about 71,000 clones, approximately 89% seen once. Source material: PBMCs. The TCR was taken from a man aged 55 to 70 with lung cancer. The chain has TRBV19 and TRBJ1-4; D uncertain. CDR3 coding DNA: TGTGCCAGTATCGCAAGCCCGTGGAGAAATGAAAAACTGTTTTTT. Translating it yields CASIASPWRNEKLFF.